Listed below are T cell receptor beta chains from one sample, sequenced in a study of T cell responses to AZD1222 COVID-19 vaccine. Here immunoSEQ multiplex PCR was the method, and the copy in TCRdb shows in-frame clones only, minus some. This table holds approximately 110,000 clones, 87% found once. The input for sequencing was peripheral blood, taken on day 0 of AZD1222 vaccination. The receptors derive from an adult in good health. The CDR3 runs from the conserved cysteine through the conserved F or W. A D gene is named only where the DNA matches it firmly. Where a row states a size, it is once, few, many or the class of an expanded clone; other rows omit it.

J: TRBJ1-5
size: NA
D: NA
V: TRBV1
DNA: TGCACCATACCCCGGGCTATTAGCAATCAGCCCCAGCATTTT
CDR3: CTIPRAISNQPQHF

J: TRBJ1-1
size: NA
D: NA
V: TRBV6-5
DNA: TGTGCCAGCACGTCCTCCATGAACACTGAAGCTTTCTTT
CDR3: CASTSSMNTEAFF

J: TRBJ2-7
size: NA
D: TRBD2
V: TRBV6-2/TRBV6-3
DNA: TGTGCCAGCAGTTACCGGGGGGGCTTCGACTACGAGCAGTACTTC
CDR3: CASSYRGGFDYEQYF

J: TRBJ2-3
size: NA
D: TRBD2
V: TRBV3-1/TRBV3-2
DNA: TGTGCCAGTTCGCAAGCGGGGGGCCCCACAGATACGCAGTATTTT
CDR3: CASSQAGGPTDTQYF

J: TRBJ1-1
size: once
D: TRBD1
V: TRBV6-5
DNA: TGTGCCAGCAGCCGGGACAGGAATTTGAACACTGAAGCTTTCTTT
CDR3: CASSRDRNLNTEAFF

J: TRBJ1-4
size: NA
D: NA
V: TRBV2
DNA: TGTGCCAGCAAGCGGACCACAAATGAAAAACTGTTTTTT
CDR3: CASKRTTNEKLFF

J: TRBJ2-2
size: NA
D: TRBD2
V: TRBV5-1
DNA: TGCGCCAGCAGCTCGGGACTATTATTCGCCGGGGAGCTGTTTTTT
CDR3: CASSSGLLFAGELFF

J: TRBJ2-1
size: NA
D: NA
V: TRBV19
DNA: TGTGCCAGTAGTATTGAGGGGACTGAGCAGTTCTTC
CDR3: CASSIEGTEQFF

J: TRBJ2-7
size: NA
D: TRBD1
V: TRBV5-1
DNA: TGCGCCAGCAGCTTGGTGGCAGGGGGCTACGAGCAGTACTTC
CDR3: CASSLVAGGYEQYF

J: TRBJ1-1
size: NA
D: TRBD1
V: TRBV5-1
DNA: TGCGCCAGCAGCTTGGAGGCAGGGGGGACCGCTGAAGCTTTCTTT
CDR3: CASSLEAGGTAEAFF

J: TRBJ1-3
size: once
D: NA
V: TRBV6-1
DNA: TGTGCCAGCAGTGGCCTCCTGGGACTCCTTGGAAACACCATATATTTT
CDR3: CASSGLLGLLGNTIYF

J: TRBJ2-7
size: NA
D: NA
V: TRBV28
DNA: TGTGCCAGCAGTTTACGGTACGAGCAGTACTTC
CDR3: CASSLRYEQYF

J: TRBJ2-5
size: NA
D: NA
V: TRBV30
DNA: TGTGCCTGGAGTGTAACTTACGGTGGGACCCAGTACTTC
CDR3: CAWSVTYGGTQYF

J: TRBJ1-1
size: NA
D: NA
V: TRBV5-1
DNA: TGCGCCAGCAGCCTGGATTTGGGTGGGAACACTGAAGCTTTCTTT
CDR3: CASSLDLGGNTEAFF

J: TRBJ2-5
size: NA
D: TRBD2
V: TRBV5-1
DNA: TGCGCCAGCAGCACCGGGACTAGCGGAGAAGAGACCCAGTACTTC
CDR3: CASSTGTSGEETQYF

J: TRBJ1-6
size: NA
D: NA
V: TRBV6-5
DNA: TGTGCCAGCAGTCACGAGCCGGCGGGGGCTTCACCCCTCCACTTT
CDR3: CASSHEPAGASPLHF

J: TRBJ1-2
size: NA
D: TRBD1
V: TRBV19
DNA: TGTGCCAGTAACTTTGGGACAGCTCAAGGCGACTATGGCTACACCTTC
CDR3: CASNFGTAQGDYGYTF

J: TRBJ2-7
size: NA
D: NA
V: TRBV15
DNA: TGTGCCACCACCAAAGAGATCAGGGCAGGGCGAGCCTACGAGCAGTACTTC
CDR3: CATTKEIRAGRAYEQYF

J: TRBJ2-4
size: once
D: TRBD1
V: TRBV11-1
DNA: TGTGCCAGCAGCCTATCCGTGGCAAACTCAGGGGGCATTCAGTACTTC
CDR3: CASSLSVANSGGIQYF

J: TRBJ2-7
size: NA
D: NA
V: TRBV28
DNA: TGTGCCAGCACCCCGGGCCGAAACTACGAGCAGTACTTC
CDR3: CASTPGRNYEQYF

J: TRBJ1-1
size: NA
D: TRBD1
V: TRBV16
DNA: TGTGCCAGCAGCCAACCGGACAGGGGTTTGGGGAACACTGAAGCTTTCTTT
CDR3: CASSQPDRGLGNTEAFF

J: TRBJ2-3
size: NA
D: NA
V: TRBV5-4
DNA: TGTGCCAGCAGCTTGGAAGTAGATAGGGATACGCAGTATTTT
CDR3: CASSLEVDRDTQYF

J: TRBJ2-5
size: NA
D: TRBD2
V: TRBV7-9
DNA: TGTGCCAGCAGCCAGACCCCCGGGAGGGCCGATGAGACCCAGTACTTC
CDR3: CASSQTPGRADETQYF

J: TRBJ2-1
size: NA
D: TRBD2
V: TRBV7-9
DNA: TGTGCCAGCAGCTTATCTCTAGCGGGGGCCTACAATGAGCAGTTCTTC
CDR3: CASSLSLAGAYNEQFF

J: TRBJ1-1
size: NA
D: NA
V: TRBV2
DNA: TGTGCCAGCAGCGTTTCGATGAACACTGAAGCTTTCTTT
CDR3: CASSVSMNTEAFF

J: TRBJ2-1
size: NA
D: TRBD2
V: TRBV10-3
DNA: TGTGCCATCAGTGACGCGGGAGGCACCTACAATGAGCAGTTCTTC
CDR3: CAISDAGGTYNEQFF

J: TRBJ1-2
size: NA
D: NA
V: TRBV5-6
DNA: TGTGCCAGCAGCTTAGGACAGCTCTATGGCTACACCTTC
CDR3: CASSLGQLYGYTF

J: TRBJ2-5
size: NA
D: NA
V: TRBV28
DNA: TGTGCCAGCAGTTTATCGGGGGAGACCCAGTACTTC
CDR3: CASSLSGETQYF

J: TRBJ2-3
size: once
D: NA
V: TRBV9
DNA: TGTGCCAGCAGCGTAGATGGAGGGGGAACAGATACGCAGTATTTT
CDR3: CASSVDGGGTDTQYF

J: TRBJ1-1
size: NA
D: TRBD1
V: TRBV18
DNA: TGTGCCAGCTCACCGCAGGGGGCGACTGAAGCTTTCTTT
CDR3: CASSPQGATEAFF

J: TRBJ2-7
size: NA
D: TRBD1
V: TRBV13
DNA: TGTGCCAGCAGATACGCGACAGGGGGCTGGGAGCAGTACTTC
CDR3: CASRYATGGWEQYF

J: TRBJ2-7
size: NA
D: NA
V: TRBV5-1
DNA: TGCGCCAGCAGCTTGGTACAGGGAATCTACGAGCAGTACTTC
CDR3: CASSLVQGIYEQYF

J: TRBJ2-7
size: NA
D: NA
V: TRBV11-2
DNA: TGTGCCAGCAGCTTTATGGGGGGCATCGACGAGCAGTACTTC
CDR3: CASSFMGGIDEQYF

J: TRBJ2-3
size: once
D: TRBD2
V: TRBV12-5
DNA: TGTGCTAGTGGCACTTACAGGACTAGCGGGGGGGCCCCAGATACGCAGTATTTT
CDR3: CASGTYRTSGGAPDTQYF

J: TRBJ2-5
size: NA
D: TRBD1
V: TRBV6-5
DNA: TGTGCCAGCGCTGGACAGGGGTATGGAGAGACCCAGTACTTC
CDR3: CASAGQGYGETQYF

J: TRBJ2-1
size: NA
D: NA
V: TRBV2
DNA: TGTGCCAGCAGTGTTTCCCGACTAGTAGGCGATGAGCAGTTCTTC
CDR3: CASSVSRLVGDEQFF

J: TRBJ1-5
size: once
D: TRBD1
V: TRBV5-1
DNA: TGCGCCAGCAGCCCTGGACAGGGCAATCAGCCCCAGCATTTT
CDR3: CASSPGQGNQPQHF

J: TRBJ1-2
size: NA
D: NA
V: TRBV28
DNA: TGTGCCAGCAGTAGTGGACCTCCGGACTATGGCTACACCTTC
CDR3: CASSSGPPDYGYTF

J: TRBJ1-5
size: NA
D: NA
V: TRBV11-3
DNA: TGTGCCAGCAGCGAACAGGGTAGCAATCAGCCCCAGCATTTT
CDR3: CASSEQGSNQPQHF

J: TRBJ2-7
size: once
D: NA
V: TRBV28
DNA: TGTGCCAGCAGTTTTCCAGCTTCCTACGAGCAGTACTTC
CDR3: CASSFPASYEQYF

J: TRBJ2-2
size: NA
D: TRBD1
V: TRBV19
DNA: TGTGCCAGTAGTATTCAGGGGGCGATCTCCACCGGGGAGCTGTTTTTT
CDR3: CASSIQGAISTGELFF

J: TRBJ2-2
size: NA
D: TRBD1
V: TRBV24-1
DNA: TGTGCCACCAGTGATCCGAGACAGGGGGCAGGCGGGGAGCTGTTTTTT
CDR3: CATSDPRQGAGGELFF

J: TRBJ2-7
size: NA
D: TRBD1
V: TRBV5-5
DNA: TGTGCCAGCAGACTACAGGGGGCTGGGGACGAGCAGTACTTC
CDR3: CASRLQGAGDEQYF

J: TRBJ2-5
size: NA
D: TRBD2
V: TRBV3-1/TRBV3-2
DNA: TGTGCCAGCAGCCAAGCCTTGTCCCTTAGGGGACTAGCGGAACAAGAGACCCAGTACTTC
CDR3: CASSQALSLRGLAEQETQYF

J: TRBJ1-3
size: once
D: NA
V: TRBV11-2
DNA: TGTGCCAGCAGCTGGGGGTTGGCTGGAAACACCATATATTTT
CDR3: CASSWGLAGNTIYF

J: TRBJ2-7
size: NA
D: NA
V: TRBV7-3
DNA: TGTGCCAGCAGCTTAATATTAGGGAGCGAGCAGTACTTC
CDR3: CASSLILGSEQYF

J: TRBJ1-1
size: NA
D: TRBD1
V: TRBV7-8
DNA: TGTGCCAGCAGCCCGGTCACGGGACAGGTAAACACTGAAGCTTTCTTT
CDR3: CASSPVTGQVNTEAFF

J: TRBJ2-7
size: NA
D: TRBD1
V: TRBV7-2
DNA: TGTGCCAGCAGCTTAGGGACCGACAGGGGATCCCACGAGCAGTACTTC
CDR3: CASSLGTDRGSHEQYF

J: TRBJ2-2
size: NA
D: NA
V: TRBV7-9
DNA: TGTGCCAGCAGCTTAGAGCTGCGGGCCGGGGAGCTGTTTTTT
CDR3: CASSLELRAGELFF

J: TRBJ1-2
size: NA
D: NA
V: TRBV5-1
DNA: TGCGCCAGCAGCTTTGGCAGGGACTATGGCTACACCTTC
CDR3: CASSFGRDYGYTF

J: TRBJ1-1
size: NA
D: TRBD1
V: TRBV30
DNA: TGTGCCTGGAGTGTACAGGGGTGGACTGAAGCTTTCTTT
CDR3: CAWSVQGWTEAFF

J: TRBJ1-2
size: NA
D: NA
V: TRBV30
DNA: TGTGCCTGGAGTTCTGGCAGGGAGAACTATGGCTACACCTTC
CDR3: CAWSSGRENYGYTF

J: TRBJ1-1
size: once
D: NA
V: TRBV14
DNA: TGTGCCAGCAGCCAAGACCCTACCGATGAAGCTTTCTTT
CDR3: CASSQDPTDEAFF

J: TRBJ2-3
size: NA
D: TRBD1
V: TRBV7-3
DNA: TGTGCCAGCAGCTTAGGACAGGATCCCGATACGCAGTATTTT
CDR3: CASSLGQDPDTQYF

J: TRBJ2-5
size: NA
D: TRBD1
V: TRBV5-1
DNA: TGCGCCAGCAGCTTGGGGGACAGGGGGACGGAAGAGACCCAGTACTTC
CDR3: CASSLGDRGTEETQYF

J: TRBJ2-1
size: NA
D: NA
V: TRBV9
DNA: TGTGCCAGCAGCGTAGTACAGGGGGGGTACAATGAGCAGTTCTTC
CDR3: CASSVVQGGYNEQFF

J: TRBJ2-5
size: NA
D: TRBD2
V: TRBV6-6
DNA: TGTGCCAGCAGTCGGACTAGGGGTGAGACCCAGTACTTC
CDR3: CASSRTRGETQYF

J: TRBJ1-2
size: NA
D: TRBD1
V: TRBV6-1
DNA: TGTGCCAGCAGTGATTTCTTGGAGGGGGCGCGTCGCTATGGCTACACCTTC
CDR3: CASSDFLEGARRYGYTF

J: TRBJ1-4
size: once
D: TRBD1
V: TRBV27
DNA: TGTGCCAGCACCAACAGGGGAGCAACTAATGAAAAACTGTTTTTT
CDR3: CASTNRGATNEKLFF